This T cell receptor (beta chain) was captured by sequencing in a study of cytomegalovirus exposure and HLA in healthy donors. This CDR3 comprises 13 residues. Germline V lookup: CDR1 SGHRS, CDR2 YFSETQ. Trimming took off 0 bases at V and 10 bases at J, with 8 bases between the two ends. This clone was seen a single time. Other DNA sequences in this specimen translate into the identical CDR3. PCR primers comprised 60 Vbeta and 13 Jbeta primers. Sequencing used immunoSEQ multiplex PCR; TCRdb keeps in-frame clones, though not all of them. The sample holds some 180,000 clones, over 80% seen once. The sample comprised PBMCs. The chain has TRBV5-1 and TRBJ1-6; D may be TRBD1 (5 bases). This sequence originates from a male donor in good health and CMV-seronegative. CDR3 DNA sequence: TGCGCCAGCAGCTTGGCCGGGGGGTCACCCCTCCACTTT. This gives the protein CASSLAGGSPLHF.